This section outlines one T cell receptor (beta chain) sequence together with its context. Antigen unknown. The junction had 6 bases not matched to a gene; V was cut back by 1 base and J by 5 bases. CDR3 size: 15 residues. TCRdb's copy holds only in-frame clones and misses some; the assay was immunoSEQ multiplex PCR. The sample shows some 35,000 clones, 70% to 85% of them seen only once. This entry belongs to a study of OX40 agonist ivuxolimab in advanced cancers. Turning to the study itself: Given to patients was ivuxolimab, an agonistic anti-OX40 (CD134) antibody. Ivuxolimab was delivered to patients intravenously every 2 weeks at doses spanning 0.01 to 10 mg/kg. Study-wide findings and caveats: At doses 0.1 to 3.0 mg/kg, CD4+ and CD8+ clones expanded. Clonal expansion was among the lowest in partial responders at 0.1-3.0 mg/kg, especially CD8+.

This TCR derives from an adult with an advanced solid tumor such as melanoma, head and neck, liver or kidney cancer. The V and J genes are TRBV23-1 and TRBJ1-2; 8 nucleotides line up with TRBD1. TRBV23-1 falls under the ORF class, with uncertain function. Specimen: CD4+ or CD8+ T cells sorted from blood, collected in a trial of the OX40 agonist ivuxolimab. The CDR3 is CASSQCDRGPYGYTF. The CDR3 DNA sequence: TGCGCCAGCAGTCAATGTGACAGGGGACCGTATGGCTACACCTTC.